This section outlines one T cell receptor (beta chain) sequence together with its context. CDR3 length equals 18 residues. The germline CDR1 and CDR2 sequences are KGHDR and SFDVKD. The ends lost 3 bases at V and 0 bases at J; junction bases unmatched: 8. The data were taken from a study of blood T cell repertoires in COVID-19. Study overall: The United States, Italy and Spain supplied acute and convalescent COVID-19 samples. In each case, the material was cDNA or gDNA derived from T cells, B-cell-depleted T cells, or PBMCs.

Per the original data handling: Reference gene primer amplification gave nucleated cell count estimates. Method: immunoSEQ multiplex PCR; TCRdb's copy keeps in-frame clones and lacks some. That table is the source of V, J and clone size, and D and trimming were worked out from the DNA. Here the sample spans a few hundred thousand clones, about 90% being singletons. This sequence originates from a man aged 40-55 years with active or convalescent COVID-19. Sequencing used peripheral blood. The chain has TRBV24-1 and TRBJ2-1; the match to TRBD2 covers 9 bases. The chain's CDR3 is CATSDGLAGRVSYNEQFF. The CDR3 nucleotides are TGTGCCACCAGTGATGGGCTAGCGGGGCGCGTCTCCTACAATGAGCAGTTCTTC.